This TCR beta chain was sequenced in a study of blood T cell repertoires in COVID-19. Sequencing used immunoSEQ multiplex PCR; TCRdb keeps in-frame clones, though not all of them. The table shows a few hundred thousand clones, with 82% occurring only once. The CDR3 is 14 amino acids. Germline trimming cut 5 bases from V and 1 base from J; bases unmatched to any gene: 2. Germline V gene lookup returns CDR1 KGHSH and CDR2 LQKENI. This clone appeared many times. The gene calls are TRBV18 and TRBJ1-5; 7 bases are a match to TRBD1. What was sequenced was peripheral blood. This clonotype was obtained from a woman older than 75 with COVID-19, enrolled during active disease. CDR3 region: CASSSTGSNQPQHF. Here the CDR3 DNA reads TGTGCCAGCTCATCGACAGGGAGCAATCAGCCCCAGCATTTT.